The subject of this entry is one TCR beta chain. The sample belongs to a study of blood T cell repertoires in COVID-19. The overall study: The cDNA or gDNA used as material had been derived from T cells, B-cell-depleted T cells, or PBMCs.

CDR1 and CDR2 from the germline V gene are SGHDN and FVKESK. CDR3 length: 13 amino acids. V lost 4 bases and J 6 bases, leaving 10 bases between the germline ends. In terms of age and location, participants ranged from roughly 18 to 95 years and lived in under 30 US areas. Cohorts were assigned according to the clinical history that participants reported. Under the authors' procedure: Reference gene primer amplification gave nucleated cell count estimates. Produced via immunoSEQ multiplex PCR; TCRdb's table is partial and in-frame only. D and trimming were read from the DNA, whereas the V and J calls and clone size are those reported in that table. The table includes approximately 240,000 clones, 85% to 90% detected once.

The chain combines TRBV14 with TRBJ1-5, with TRBD1 as a possible D gene (5 bases). The sequenced sample consisted of PBMCs or T cells enriched from blood (not recorded which). This TCR came from a woman aged 18-35 years in a cohort exposed to, infected with or recovered from COVID-19 (not recorded which). CDR3 nucleotides: TGTGCCAGCAGCCGGTTGCAGGGTCAGCCCCAGCATTTT. Translating gives CASSRLQGQPQHF.